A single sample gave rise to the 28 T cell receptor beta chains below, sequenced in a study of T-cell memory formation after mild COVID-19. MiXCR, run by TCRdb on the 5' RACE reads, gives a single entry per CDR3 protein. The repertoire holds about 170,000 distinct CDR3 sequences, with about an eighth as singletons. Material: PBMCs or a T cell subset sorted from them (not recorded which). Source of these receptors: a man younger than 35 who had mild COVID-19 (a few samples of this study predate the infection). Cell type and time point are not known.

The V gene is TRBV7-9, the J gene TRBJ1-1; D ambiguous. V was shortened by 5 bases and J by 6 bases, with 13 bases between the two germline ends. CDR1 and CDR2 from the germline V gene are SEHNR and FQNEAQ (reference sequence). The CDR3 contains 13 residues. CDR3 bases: TGTGCCAGCAGCCATCCCCCCCCAGCTGAAGCTTTCTTT. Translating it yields CASSHPPPAEAFF. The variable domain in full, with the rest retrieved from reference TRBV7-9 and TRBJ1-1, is DTGVSQNPRHKITKRGQNVTFRCDPISEHNRLYWYRQTLGQGPEFLTYFQNEAQLEKSRLLSDRFSAERPKGSFSTLEIQRTEQGDSAMYLCASSHPPPAEAFFGQGTRLTVV.

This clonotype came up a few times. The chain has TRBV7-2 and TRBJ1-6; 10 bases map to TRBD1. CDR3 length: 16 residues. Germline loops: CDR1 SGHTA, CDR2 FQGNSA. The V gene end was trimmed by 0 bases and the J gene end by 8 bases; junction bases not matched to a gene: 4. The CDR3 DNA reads TGTGCCAGCAGCTTAGCCCTGGGACAGGGGTATTCACCCCTCCACTTT. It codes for CASSLALGQGYSPLHF.

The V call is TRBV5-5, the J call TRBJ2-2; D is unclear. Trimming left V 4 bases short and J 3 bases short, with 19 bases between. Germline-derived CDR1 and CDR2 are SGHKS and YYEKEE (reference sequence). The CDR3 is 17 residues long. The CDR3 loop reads CASSQTTADLYTGELFF. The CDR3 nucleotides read TGTGCCAGCAGCCAAACGACGGCGGATTTGTACACCGGGGAGCTGTTTTTT.

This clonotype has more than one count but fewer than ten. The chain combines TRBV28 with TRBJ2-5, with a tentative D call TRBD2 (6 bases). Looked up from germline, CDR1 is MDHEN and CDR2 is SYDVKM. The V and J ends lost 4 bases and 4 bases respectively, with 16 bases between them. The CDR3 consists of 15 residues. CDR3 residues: CASSSSRLGGETQYF. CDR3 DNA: TGTGCCAGCAGTTCCAGCCGTCTGGGGGGAGAGACCCAGTACTTC.

This chain's CDR3 is CASSLARGTTNTEAFF. CDR3 DNA sequence: TGTGCCAGCAGCTTAGCGCGGGGGACAACGAACACTGAAGCTTTCTTT. This chain uses TRBV7-8 with TRBJ1-1; maybe TRBD1 (6 bases). Trimming shortened V by 0 bases and J by 1 base, and 12 bases separated the two germline ends. CDR3 length: 16 residues. Germline CDR1 reads SGHVS; CDR2 reads FQNEAQ. The whole variable domain, filled in from reference TRBV7-8 and TRBJ1-1, reads GAGVSQSPRYKVAKRGQDVALRCDPISGHVSLFWYQQALGQGPEFLTYFQNEAQLDKSGLPSDRFFAERPEGSVSTLKIQRTQQEDSAVYLCASSLARGTTNTEAFFGQGTRLTVV.

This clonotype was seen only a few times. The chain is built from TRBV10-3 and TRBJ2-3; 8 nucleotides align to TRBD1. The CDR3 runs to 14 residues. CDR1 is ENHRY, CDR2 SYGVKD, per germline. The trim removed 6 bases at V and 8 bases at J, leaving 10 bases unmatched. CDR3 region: CAIRDRDHSSTQYF. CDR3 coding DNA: TGTGCCATCAGGGACAGGGACCACTCCTCTACGCAGTATTTT.

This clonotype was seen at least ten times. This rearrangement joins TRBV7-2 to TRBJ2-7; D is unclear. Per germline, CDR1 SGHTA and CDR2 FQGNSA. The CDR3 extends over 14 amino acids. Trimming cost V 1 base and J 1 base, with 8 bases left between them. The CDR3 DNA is TGTGCCAGCAGCTTAGGCTCCGGTTCCTACGAGCAGTACGTC. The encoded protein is CASSLGSGSYEQYV.

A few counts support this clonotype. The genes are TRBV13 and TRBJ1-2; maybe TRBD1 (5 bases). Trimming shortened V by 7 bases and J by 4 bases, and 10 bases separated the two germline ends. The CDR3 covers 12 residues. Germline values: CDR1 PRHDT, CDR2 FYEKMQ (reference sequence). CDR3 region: CASMGVRYGYTF. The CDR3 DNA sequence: TGTGCCAGCATGGGGGTCCGCTATGGCTACACCTTC.

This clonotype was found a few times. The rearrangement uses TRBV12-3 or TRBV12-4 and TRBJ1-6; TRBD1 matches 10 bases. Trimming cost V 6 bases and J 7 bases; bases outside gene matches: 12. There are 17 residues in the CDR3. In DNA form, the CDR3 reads TGTGCCAGCAGCCGGGACAGGGGCGACCTTGTCAATTCACCCCTCCACTTT. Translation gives CASSRDRGDLVNSPLHF.

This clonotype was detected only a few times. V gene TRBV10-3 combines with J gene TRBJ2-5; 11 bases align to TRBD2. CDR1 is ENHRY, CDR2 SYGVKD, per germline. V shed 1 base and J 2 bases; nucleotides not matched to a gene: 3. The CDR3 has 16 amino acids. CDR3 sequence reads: CAISEWLAGGQETQYF. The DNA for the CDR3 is TGTGCCATCAGTGAGTGGCTAGCGGGGGGACAAGAGACCCAGTACTTC.

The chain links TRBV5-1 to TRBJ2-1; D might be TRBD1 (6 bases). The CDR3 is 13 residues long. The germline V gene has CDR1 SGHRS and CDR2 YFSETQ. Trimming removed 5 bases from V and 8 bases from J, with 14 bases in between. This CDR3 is CASREPGADEQFF. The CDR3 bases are TGCGCCAGCAGGGAACCAGGGGCCGATGAGCAGTTCTTC. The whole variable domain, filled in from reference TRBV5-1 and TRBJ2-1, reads KAGVTQTPRYLIKTRGQQVTLSCSPISGHRSVSWYQQTPGQGLQFLFEYFSETQRNKGNFPGRFSGRQFSNSRSEMNVSTLELGDSALYLCASREPGADEQFFGPGTRLTVL.

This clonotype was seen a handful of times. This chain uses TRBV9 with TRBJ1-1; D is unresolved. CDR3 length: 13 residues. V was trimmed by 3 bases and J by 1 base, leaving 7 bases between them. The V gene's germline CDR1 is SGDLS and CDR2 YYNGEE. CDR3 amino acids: CASSATANTEAFF. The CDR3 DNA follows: TGTGCCAGCAGCGCGACGGCGAACACTGAAGCTTTCTTT.

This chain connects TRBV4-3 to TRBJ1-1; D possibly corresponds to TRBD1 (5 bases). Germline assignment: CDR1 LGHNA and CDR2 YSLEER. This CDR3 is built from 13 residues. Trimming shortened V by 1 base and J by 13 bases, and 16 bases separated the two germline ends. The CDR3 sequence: CASSQVTVNHLFF. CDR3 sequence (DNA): TGCGCCAGCAGCCAAGTGACAGTTAACCATCTTTTCTTT.

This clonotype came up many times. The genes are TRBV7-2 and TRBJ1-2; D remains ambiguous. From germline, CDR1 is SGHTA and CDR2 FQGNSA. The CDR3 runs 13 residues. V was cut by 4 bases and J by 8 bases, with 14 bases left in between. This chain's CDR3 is CASSSSLRRGYTF. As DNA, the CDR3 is TGTGCCAGCAGCTCTTCCCTTCGGCGCGGCTACACCTTC.

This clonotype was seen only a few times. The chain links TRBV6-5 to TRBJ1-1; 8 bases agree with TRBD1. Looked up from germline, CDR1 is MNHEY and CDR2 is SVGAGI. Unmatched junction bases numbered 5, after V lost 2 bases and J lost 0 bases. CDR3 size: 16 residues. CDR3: CASSYLRQGMNTEAFF. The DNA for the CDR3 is TGTGCCAGCAGTTACCTCCGACAGGGGATGAACACTGAAGCTTTCTTT.

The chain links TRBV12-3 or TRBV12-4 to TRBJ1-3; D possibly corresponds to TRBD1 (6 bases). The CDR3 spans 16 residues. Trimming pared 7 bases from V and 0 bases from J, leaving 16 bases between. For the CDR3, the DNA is TGTGCCAGCACAGATACGGGACATCTCTCTGGAAACACCATATATTTT. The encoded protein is CASTDTGHLSGNTIYF.

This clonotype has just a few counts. CDR3 in amino acids: CAALKWLGTDTQYF. CDR3 coding DNA: TGTGCCGCCCTTAAGTGGCTGGGGACAGATACGCAGTATTTT. The chain carries TRBV6-1 and TRBJ2-3; no clear D gene. Germline loops: CDR1 MNHNS, CDR2 SASEGT. The CDR3 totals 14 residues. Deletions cut 11 bases from V and 3 bases from J, with 18 bases between.

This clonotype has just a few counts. In DNA, the CDR3 is TGCGCCAGCAGCCTTAGCGGGGGCTCAGATACGCAGTATTTT. Translating it yields CASSLSGGSDTQYF. This chain connects TRBV5-1 to TRBJ2-3; 9 bases fit TRBD2. The germline V gene has CDR1 SGHRS and CDR2 YFSETQ. V shed 4 bases, J shed 4 bases, and the junction held 4 bases outside the gene matches. This CDR3 has 14 residues.

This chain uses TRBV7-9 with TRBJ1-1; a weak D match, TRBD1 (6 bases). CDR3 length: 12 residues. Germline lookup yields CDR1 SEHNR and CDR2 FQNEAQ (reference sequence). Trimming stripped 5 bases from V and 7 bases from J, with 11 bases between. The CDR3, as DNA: TGTGCCAGCAGCCTGACAGGTCATGAAGCTTTCTTT. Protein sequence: CASSLTGHEAFF.

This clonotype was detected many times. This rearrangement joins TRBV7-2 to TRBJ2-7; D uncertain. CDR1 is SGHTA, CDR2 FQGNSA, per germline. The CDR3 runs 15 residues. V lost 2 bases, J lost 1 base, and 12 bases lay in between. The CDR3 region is CASSLSGRPSYEQYF. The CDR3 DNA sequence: TGTGCCAGCAGCTTATCAGGCAGACCTTCCTACGAGCAGTACTTC.

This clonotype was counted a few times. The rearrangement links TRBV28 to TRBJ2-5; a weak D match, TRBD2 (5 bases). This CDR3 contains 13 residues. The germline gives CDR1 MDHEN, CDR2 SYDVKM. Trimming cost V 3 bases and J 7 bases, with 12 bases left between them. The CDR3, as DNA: TGTGCCAGCAGTTTTCAGCTACGGGGGACCCAGTACTTC. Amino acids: CASSFQLRGTQYF. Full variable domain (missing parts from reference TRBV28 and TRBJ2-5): DVKVTQSSRYLVKRTGEKVFLECVQDMDHENMFWYRQDPGLGLRLIYFSYDVKMKEKGDIPEGYSVSREKKERFSLILESASTNQTSMYLCASSFQLRGTQYFGPGTRLLVL.

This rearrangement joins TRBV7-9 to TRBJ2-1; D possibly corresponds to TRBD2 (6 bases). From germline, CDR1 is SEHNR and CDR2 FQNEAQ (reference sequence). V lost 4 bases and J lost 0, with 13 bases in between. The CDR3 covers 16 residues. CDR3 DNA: TGTGCCAGCAGCTCAGAGGGGACTTTCTCCTACAATGAGCAGTTCTTC. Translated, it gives CASSSEGTFSYNEQFF.

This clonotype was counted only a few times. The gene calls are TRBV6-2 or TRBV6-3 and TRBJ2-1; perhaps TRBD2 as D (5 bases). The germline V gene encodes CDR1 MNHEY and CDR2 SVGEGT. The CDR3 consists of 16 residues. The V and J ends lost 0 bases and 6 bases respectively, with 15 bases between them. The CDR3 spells CASSYSAGPLVNEQFF. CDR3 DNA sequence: TGTGCCAGCAGTTACTCTGCGGGCCCCCTGGTCAATGAGCAGTTCTTC.

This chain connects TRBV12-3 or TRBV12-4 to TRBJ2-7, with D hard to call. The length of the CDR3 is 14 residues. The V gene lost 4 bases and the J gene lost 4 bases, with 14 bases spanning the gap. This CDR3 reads CASSSYGPQYEQYV. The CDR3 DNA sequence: TGTGCCAGCAGTTCCTACGGGCCTCAATACGAGCAGTACGTC.

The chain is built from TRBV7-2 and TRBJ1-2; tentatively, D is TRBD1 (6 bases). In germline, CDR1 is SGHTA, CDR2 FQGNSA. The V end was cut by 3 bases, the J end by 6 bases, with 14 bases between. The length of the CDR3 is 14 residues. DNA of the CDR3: TGTGCCAGCAGCTTGAGGTACAGGGACAATGGCTACACCTTC. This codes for CASSLRYRDNGYTF.

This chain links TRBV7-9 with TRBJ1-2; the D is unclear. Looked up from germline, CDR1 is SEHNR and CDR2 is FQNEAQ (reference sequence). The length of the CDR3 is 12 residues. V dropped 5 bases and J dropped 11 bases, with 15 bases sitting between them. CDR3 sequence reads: CASSDSYSLYTF. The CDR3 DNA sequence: TGTGCCAGCAGCGATAGCTATAGCCTTTACACCTTC.

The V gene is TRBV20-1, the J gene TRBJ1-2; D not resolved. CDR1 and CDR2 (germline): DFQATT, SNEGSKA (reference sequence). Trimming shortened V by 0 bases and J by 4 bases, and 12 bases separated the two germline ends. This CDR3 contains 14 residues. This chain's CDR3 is CSAREGPSVYGYTF. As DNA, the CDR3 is TGCAGTGCTAGAGAGGGCCCGTCAGTCTATGGCTACACCTTC.

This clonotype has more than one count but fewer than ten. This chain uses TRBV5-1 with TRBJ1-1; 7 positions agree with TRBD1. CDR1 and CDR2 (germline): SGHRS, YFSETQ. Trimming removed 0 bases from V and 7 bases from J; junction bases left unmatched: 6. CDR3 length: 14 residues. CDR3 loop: CASSLGQGGDEAFF. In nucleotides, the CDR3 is TGCGCCAGCAGCTTGGGACAGGGTGGGGATGAAGCTTTCTTT.